This entry lists 6 T cell receptor beta chains sequenced from one sample in a study of blood T cell repertoires in COVID-19 (dated by TCRdb to 2018 to 2020). The library was obtained by the immunoSEQ multiplex PCR assay. Sourced from immuneACCESS, this table was stored by TCRdb with only in-frame sequences that have V and J called. A share of the clones is absent; for the studies checked, an unresolved V gene accounts for under half, and the remainder has no known explanation. Recorded for this sample are roughly 84,000 clones; roughly 80% of them occurred a single time. The leading ten clones occupy 15% to 20% of the sample. The specimen sequenced was peripheral blood. The origin of the receptors is an older man with active or convalescent COVID-19.

This rearrangement joins TRBV5-1 to TRBJ2-5; tentatively, D is TRBD1 (5 bases). The V end lost 4 bases, the J end lost 1 base, and 11 bases lay between the germline ends. This CDR3 comprises 14 residues. The V gene's germline CDR1 is SGHRS and CDR2 YFSETQ. CDR3 bases: TGCGCCAGCAGCCCACAGGTCATCCAAGAGACCCAGTACTTC. It is translated as CASSPQVIQETQYF.

This chain connects TRBV5-6 to TRBJ1-1; no reliable D call. This CDR3 region has 14 residues. Trimming pared 4 bases from V and 0 bases from J, leaving 10 bases between. Germline-derived CDR1 and CDR2 are SGHDT and YYEEEE. The CDR3 bases are TGTGCCAGCAGCCCTCAGTCCATGAACACTGAAGCTTTCTTT. Translation: CASSPQSMNTEAFF.

The V call is TRBV24-1, the J call TRBJ2-7; 8 positions agree with TRBD1. V shed 3 bases, J shed 7 bases, and the junction held 4 bases outside the gene matches. The CDR3 is 13 amino acids. Germline CDR1 reads KGHDR; CDR2 reads SFDVKD. The CDR3 is CATSDPGQVEQYV. The DNA of the CDR3 is TGTGCCACCAGTGATCCGGGACAGGTAGAGCAGTACGTC.

The chain employs TRBV24-1 and TRBJ2-1; 10 bases agree with TRBD1. With V trimmed by 6 bases and J by 4 bases, 8 bases remained unmatched. CDR1 and CDR2 (germline): KGHDR, SFDVKD. The CDR3 runs 16 residues. The CDR3 DNA follows: TGTGCCACCAGTCCTCCCGGGACAGGGGTATACAATGAGCAGTTCTTC. Protein sequence: CATSPPGTGVYNEQFF.

Many counts were recorded for this clone. The chain has TRBV6-4 and TRBJ1-5, with a possible D match to TRBD1 (5 bases). Trimming stripped 8 bases from V and 0 bases from J, with 14 bases between. Germline V gene lookup returns CDR1 MRHNA and CDR2 SNTAGT. This CDR3 is 15 amino acids long. CDR3 protein: CASGGGRDSNQPQHF. DNA of the CDR3: TGTGCCAGCGGGGGAGGTAGAGATAGCAATCAGCCCCAGCATTTT.

The CDR3 spells CASSQGSLAGGPTSETQYF. CDR3 sequence (DNA): TGTGCCAGCAGCCAAGGGAGTTTAGCGGGGGGACCCACCAGCGAGACCCAGTACTTC. The chain links TRBV3-1 (or the pseudogene TRBV3-2) to TRBJ2-5; TRBD2 matches 10 bases. The CDR3 has 19 residues. Per germline, CDR1 LGHDT and CDR2 YNNKEL (reference sequence). The V segment lost 1 base and the J segment 5 bases; nucleotides outside the gene matches: 16.